Included here is one TCR beta chain sequence, with context. The data originate from a study of graft-versus-host responses after intestinal transplantation. Notes on the study in general: Graft-donor T cell macrochimerism in patients accompanied high graft-versus-host to host-versus-graft clonal ratios in allografts.

Trimming left V 4 bases short and J 4 bases short, with 19 bases between. The CDR3 totals 16 residues. Germline CDR1 SGHDT, CDR2 YYEEEE. With about 200,000 irradiated, violet-dye-labeled stimulator cells, about 200,000 CFSE-labeled responder cells were plated. Sorting was performed after the reaction on proliferating CFSE-low CD3+CD4+ and CD3+CD8+ responders. Assay used: immunoSEQ multiplex PCR; TCRdb lists only in-frame clones, some missing. The data show about 21,000 clones, 40% to 45% seen once. This material consisted of alloreactive CD8+ T cells from a mixed lymphocyte reaction culture, taken before intestinal transplant. The sample's subset: CFSE-low proliferating T cells sorted from approximately 6-day pre-transplant mixed lymphocyte reaction (GvH or HvG direction). The V call is TRBV5-6, the J call TRBJ2-3, with unresolved D. The receptor comes from a human patient who received an intestinal transplant. The CDR3: CASSPPGILAPDTQYF. The CDR3 DNA reads as TGTGCCAGCAGCCCCCCCGGCATCCTCGCGCCAGATACGCAGTATTTT.